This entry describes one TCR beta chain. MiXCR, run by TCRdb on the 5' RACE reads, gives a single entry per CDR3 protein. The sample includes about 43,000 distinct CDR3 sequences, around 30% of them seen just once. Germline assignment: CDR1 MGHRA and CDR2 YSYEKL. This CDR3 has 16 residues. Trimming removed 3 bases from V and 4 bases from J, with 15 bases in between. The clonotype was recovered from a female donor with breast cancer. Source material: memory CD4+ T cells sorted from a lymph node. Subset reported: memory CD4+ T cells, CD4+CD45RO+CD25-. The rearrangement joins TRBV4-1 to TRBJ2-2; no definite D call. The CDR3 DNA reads TGCGCCAGCAGCCACGCACGAGCCCCGGGCACCGGGGAGCTGTTTTTT. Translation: CASSHARAPGTGELFF.